These T cell receptor beta chains were read from a single sample in a study of OX40 agonist ivuxolimab in advanced cancers. This table comes from immunoSEQ multiplex PCR, and its TCRdb copy is limited to in-frame clones, with some not included. Of around 31,000 clones listed, 80% to 90% are singletons. This material consisted of CD4+ or CD8+ T cells sorted from blood, taken in a trial of the OX40 agonist ivuxolimab. These receptors came from an adult with an advanced solid tumor such as melanoma, head and neck, liver or kidney cancer. Both conserved end residues are part of each CDR3.

>TRBJ2-1|TRBV27
CASSSLAGGINEQFF
>TRBJ1-5|TRBV1
CTSSPAGVDQPQHF
>TRBJ1-6|TRBV7-3
CASSYSVNSPLHF
>TRBJ1-2|TRBV6-5
CASSPLRDTHGYTF
>TRBJ2-3|TRBV2
CASNTRTDTQYF
>TRBJ1-1|TRBV6-6
CASSLTSGTEAFF
>TRBJ2-1|TRBV4-3
CASSQEYWASGGSIEQFF
>TRBJ2-7|TRBV2
CASSEGYEQYF
>TRBJ2-2|TRBV7-7
CASSLSSGNTGELFF
>TRBJ1-3|TRBV6-5
CASKGSYSGNTIYF
>TRBJ2-6|TRBV5-5
CASSLGLSGANVLTF
>TRBJ2-1|TRBV18
CASSTGTSGGALSYNEQFF
>TRBJ1-1|TRBV6-5
CASSSMTVLNTEAFF
>TRBJ2-2|TRBV6-5
CASRGTGVTGELFF
>TRBJ2-1|TRBV15
CATTSSYSYNEQFF
>TRBJ1-3|TRBV11-2
CASRLSGAPGNTIYF
>TRBJ1-1|TRBV21-1
CASTRRGRITEAFF
>TRBJ1-5|TRBV30
CAWSVRGGGQQPQHF
>TRBJ1-1|TRBV4-3
CASSHGTGIEAFF
>TRBJ1-2|TRBV5-1
CASSFTGQTAYGYTF
>TRBJ2-7|TRBV28
CAIGDTGVLSYEQYF
>TRBJ2-1|TRBV12-5
CASGTEGSGIFSYNEQFF
>TRBJ1-5|TRBV29-1
CSVASGGQQPQHF
>TRBJ1-5|TRBV5-8
CASSLHLNQPQHF
>TRBJ1-2|TRBV6-1
CASSEINRDNYGYTF
>TRBJ2-2|TRBV5-8
CASSAFEGGNTGELFF
>TRBJ2-7|TRBV10-2
CASRTGLAGHQYF
>TRBJ2-7|TRBV27
CASSLYEEQYF
>TRBJ1-1|TRBV6-1
CASRISEVFF
>TRBJ1-2|TRBV18
CASTGRQRYGYTF
>TRBJ2-1|TRBV5-1
CASSLGLAGGNEQFF
>TRBJ2-7|TRBV10-2
CASKGQLTYEQYF
>TRBJ2-7|TRBV11-2
CASSPLTGTYYEQYF
>TRBJ2-5|TRBV5-6
CASSPWGVQETQYF
>TRBJ1-5|TRBV19
CASSPPSGTVFSQHF
>TRBJ2-5|TRBV5-1
CASSGEGGPQETQYF
>TRBJ2-1|TRBV7-9
CASLSRKGASGSYNEQFF